The clone carrying this T cell receptor (beta chain) was counted between two and nine times. The V gene's germline CDR1 is SNHLY and CDR2 FYNNEI. The CDR3 length is 12 residues. Trimming cost V 7 bases and J 0 bases, with 7 bases left between them. These data belong to a study of response to subunit inactivated influenza vaccine. TCRdb fed the RT-PCR reads into MiXCR, producing one record per CDR3 protein. Found here are about 500,000 distinct CDR3 sequences, about 7.2% of them singletons; the top ten hold about an eighth. The sample here was PBMCs from blood, taken around 25 months after vaccination. The chain uses TRBV2 and TRBJ2-7; no clear D. This TCR derives from a man between 50 and 69 years old who received an inactivated influenza vaccine. The CDR3 sequence is CASMYSSYEQYF. The CDR3 region has the DNA TGTGCCAGCATGTATAGCTCCTACGAGCAGTACTTC.